This T cell receptor (beta chain) was captured in a study of a mutant IDH1 vaccine in newly diagnosed glioma. Study-level information: Previous care, which was radiotherapy, temozolomide, or both, most often involved both. Study outcomes and limitations: Immune responses arising from the vaccine appeared in around 92% of patients. It seemed that pseudoprogression was not linked to changes in the top peripheral T cell clonotypes.

Only in-frame clones appear in the TCRdb table, and some are missing; sequencing was by immunoSEQ multiplex PCR. The sample has approximately 92,000 clones; around four fifths are singletons. About this clone itself: Its antigen is not known.

Documented time point: baseline, week 1 (first vaccination visit). As to treatment: pre-vaccination baseline after standard-of-care therapy. Diagnosis in the donors showed new WHO grade 3 or 4 astrocytomas that were IDH1-mutant and ATRX-lost. The source material was PBMCs, sampled from a glioma patient treated with radiotherapy, temozolomide or both. The sequence was obtained from a man aged 35-49 years with glioma.

CDR3 in DNA: TGTGCCAGCAGCTTAGACCCCAGAACTGAAGCTTTCTTT. This translates into CASSLDPRTEAFF. The gene calls are TRBV11-2 and TRBJ1-1, with D unresolved. Germline V gives CDR1 SGHAT, CDR2 FQNNGV. Trimming stripped 0 bases from V and 5 bases from J, with 7 bases between. This CDR3 region has 13 residues.